This TCR beta chain was captured by sequencing in a study of T cell responses to AZD1222 COVID-19 vaccine. Note on this clone: Its target is unknown.

Some clones are missing from TCRdb's copy, which holds only in-frame ones; the method was immunoSEQ multiplex PCR. The table has about 39,000 clones, about 90% seen once. Study conclusions and caveats: Donors were chiefly white British, with a greater number of females, and clonal diversity was perhaps underestimated.

Per germline, CDR1 LGHNA and CDR2 YNFKEQ. Losses at the gene ends were 3 bases for V and 2 bases for J; bases not matched to a gene: 2. The CDR3 runs to 15 residues. The TCR originated in an adult who received the MenACWY meningococcal vaccine as a control. The gene calls are TRBV4-2 and TRBJ2-7; 12 bases are shared with TRBD2. This sample comprised peripheral blood, obtained 28 days after the second dose of the MenACWY control vaccine. CDR3 in amino acids: CASSQPSGRAYEQYF. DNA of the CDR3: TGTGCCAGCAGCCAGCCTAGCGGGAGGGCCTACGAGCAGTACTTC.